This T cell receptor beta chain appears in the sequencing data of a study of blood T cells in healthy people across ages. Germline CDR1 reads MNHEY; CDR2 reads SVGEGT. The CDR3 has 14 residues. Trimming took off 8 bases at V and 2 bases at J, with 13 bases between the two ends. This clonotype came up once. Together with a sample-barcoded 5' primer, a J-beta primer mix was included in a second PCR lasting about 6 to 12 cycles. TCRdb re-derived calls from the 5' RACE reads in MiXCR, one entry per CDR3 protein. This table holds just over 1 million distinct CDR3 sequences, under 55% found once. This chain joins TRBV6-2 or TRBV6-3 and TRBJ2-1; D may be TRBD2 (7 bases). Material for sequencing was blood. The clonotype originates from a woman aged 60-75 years in good health. CDR3 coding DNA: TGTGCCAGCCTCCGGGGGGCCGCCTACAATGAGCAGTTCTTC. Translating it yields CASLRGAAYNEQFF.